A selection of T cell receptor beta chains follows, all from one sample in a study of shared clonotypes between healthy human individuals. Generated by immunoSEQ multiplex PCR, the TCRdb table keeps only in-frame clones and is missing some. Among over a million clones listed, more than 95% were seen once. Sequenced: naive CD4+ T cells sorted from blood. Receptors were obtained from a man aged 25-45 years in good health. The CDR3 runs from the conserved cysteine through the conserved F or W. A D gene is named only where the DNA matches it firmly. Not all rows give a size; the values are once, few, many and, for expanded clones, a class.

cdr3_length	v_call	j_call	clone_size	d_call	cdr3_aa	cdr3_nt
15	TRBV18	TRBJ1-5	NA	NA	CASSPGRGRNQPQHF	TGTGCCAGCTCACCGGGCAGGGGCCGCAATCAGCCCCAGCATTTT
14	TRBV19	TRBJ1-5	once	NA	CASSIGTVEITQHF	TGTGCCAGTAGTATAGGGACAGTCGAGATTACCCAGCATTTT
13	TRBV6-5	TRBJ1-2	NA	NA	CASSYGQNYGYTF	TGTGCCAGCAGTTACGGACAGAACTATGGCTACACCTTC
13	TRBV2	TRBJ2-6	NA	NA	CASLYSGANVLTF	TGTGCCAGCCTTTACTCTGGGGCCAACGTCCTGACTTTC
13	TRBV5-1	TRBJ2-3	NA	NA	CASTSTSTDTQYF	TGCGCCAGCACGAGTACTAGCACAGATACGCAGTATTTT
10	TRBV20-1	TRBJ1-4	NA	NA	CSAAQEKLFF	TGCAGTGCCGCACAGGAAAAACTGTTTTTT
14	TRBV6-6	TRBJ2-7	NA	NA	CASSYNRVGYEQYF	TGTGCCAGCAGTTACAACAGGGTTGGGTACGAGCAGTACTTC
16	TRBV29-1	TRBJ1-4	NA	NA	CSVGVGGALRDEKLFF	TGCAGCGTGGGGGTTGGGGGGGCCCTTCGCGATGAAAAACTGTTTTTT
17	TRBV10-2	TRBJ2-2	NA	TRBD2	CASSGKGLAGNTGELFF	TGCGCCAGCAGTGGAAAAGGACTAGCGGGGAACACCGGGGAGCTGTTTTTT
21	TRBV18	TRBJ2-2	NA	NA	CASSPRALGARVRGGTGELFF	TGTGCCAGCTCACCACGTGCCCTGGGTGCCCGCGTGAGGGGAGGCACCGGGGAGCTGTTTTTT
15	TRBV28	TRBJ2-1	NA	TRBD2	CASSSTSGSFDEQFF	TGTGCCAGCAGTTCTACTAGCGGGAGCTTCGATGAGCAGTTCTTC
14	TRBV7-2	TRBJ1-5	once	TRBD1	CASSADRRNQPQHF	TGTGCCAGCAGCGCGGACAGGCGAAATCAGCCCCAGCATTTT
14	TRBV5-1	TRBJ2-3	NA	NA	CASSLEGITDTQYF	TGCGCCAGCAGCTTGGAAGGGATCACAGATACGCAGTATTTT
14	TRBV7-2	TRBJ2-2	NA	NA	CASSQRANTGELFF	TGTGCCAGCAGCCAGAGGGCGAACACCGGGGAGCTGTTTTTT
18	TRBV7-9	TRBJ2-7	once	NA	CASSLAHDFRDLTYEQYF	TGTGCCAGCAGCTTAGCCCACGACTTTCGGGACCTCACGTACGAGCAGTACTTC
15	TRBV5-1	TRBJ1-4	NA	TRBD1	CASSWTGTGEEKLFF	TGCGCCAGCAGCTGGACCGGGACAGGGGAAGAAAAACTGTTTTTT
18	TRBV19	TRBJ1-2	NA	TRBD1	CASSGVLFQGAYGNGYTF	TGTGCCAGTAGTGGGGTTTTGTTTCAGGGGGCTTATGGGAATGGCTACACCTTC
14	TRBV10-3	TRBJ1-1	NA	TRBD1	CAITETGAGTEAFF	TGTGCCATCACCGAGACAGGGGCGGGCACTGAAGCTTTCTTT